The 7 T cell receptor beta chains reported below all come from one sample, sequenced in a study of shared clonotypes between healthy human individuals. Sequencing was performed with immunoSEQ multiplex PCR; in TCRdb, only in-frame clones are kept and a portion is missing. The sample records hundreds of thousands of clones, around 96% being singletons. CD45RO-negative cells were positively selected for CCR7, leaving out terminally differentiated effector memory CD45RA+ cells. Sequenced sample: naive CD8+ T cells sorted from blood. The receptors derive from a woman in her twenties or thirties in good health.

V usage is TRBV5-1 and J usage is TRBJ2-5, with D perhaps matching TRBD1 (5 bases). This CDR3 comprises 12 residues. V was shortened by 5 bases and J by 4 bases, with 9 bases between the two germline ends. Per the germline V gene, CDR1 is SGHRS and CDR2 is YFSETQ. The CDR3 protein is CASRYQGETQYF. For the CDR3, the DNA is TGCGCCAGCAGGTACCAGGGAGAGACCCAGTACTTC.

This rearrangement joins TRBV25-1 to TRBJ2-1; weak D call: TRBD2 (5 bases). The CDR3 totals 14 residues. Germline CDR1 and CDR2: MGHDK and SYGVNS. V was pared by 6 bases and J by 3 bases, with 12 bases between. The CDR3 DNA reads as TGTGCCAGCAGCGCCGGAGGACTCTACAATGAGCAGTTCTTC. Protein: CASSAGGLYNEQFF.

The chain links TRBV2 to TRBJ1-5; tentatively, D is TRBD1 (5 bases). The V end was cut by 6 bases, the J end by 0 bases, with 15 bases between. This CDR3 contains 16 residues. Germline lookup yields CDR1 SNHLY and CDR2 FYNNEI. CDR3 nucleotides: TGTGCCAGCAGGAGGGGAATAGGAAATAGCAATCAGCCCCAGCATTTT. Protein product: CASRRGIGNSNQPQHF.

This clone was observed a single time. V and J are TRBV6-4 and TRBJ2-1, with 10 nucleotides matching TRBD2. CDR1 and CDR2 from the germline V gene are MRHNA and SNTAGT. Germline trimming cut 4 bases from V and 0 bases from J; bases unmatched to any gene: 3. This CDR3 spans 16 amino acids. The CDR3 protein is CASSGASGSSYNEQFF. In nucleotides, the CDR3 is TGTGCCAGCAGTGGAGCTAGCGGGAGCTCCTACAATGAGCAGTTCTTC.

CDR3 region: CASSFGTGSYAEQFF. CDR3 in DNA: TGTGCCAGCAGTTTCGGGACAGGGTCGTACGCTGAGCAGTTCTTC. The chain employs TRBV27 and TRBJ2-1; 9 bases fit TRBD1. Germline CDR1 is MNHEY and CDR2 is SMNVEV (reference sequence). The CDR3 spans 15 residues. V was pared by 3 bases and J by 9 bases, with 9 bases of the junction left unmatched.

DNA for the CDR3: TGTGCCAGCATCGGGACAGACGAATATGGCTACACCTTC. This encodes CASIGTDEYGYTF. The genes are TRBV6-6 and TRBJ1-2; TRBD1 matches 7 bases. The V gene's germline CDR1 is MNHNY and CDR2 SVGAGI (reference sequence). The length of the CDR3 is 13 residues. V shed 7 bases, J shed 5 bases, and the junction held 7 bases outside the gene matches.

This clone has just one count. The V and J genes are TRBV5-4 and TRBJ2-7; D not certain. V was trimmed by 3 bases and J by 5 bases, leaving 3 bases between them. The CDR3 runs to 10 residues. Per germline, CDR1 SGHNT and CDR2 YYREEE (reference sequence). The DNA for the CDR3 is TGTGCCAGCAGCTCGAACGAGCAGTACTTC. Residues: CASSSNEQYF.